Shown below are 11 T cell receptor beta chains from a single sample sequenced in a study of CD8+CD57+ T cells in acquired aplastic anemia. All sequencing subjects had displayed CD8+CD57+ cell expansion on flow cytometry. The TCR beta profiling, which covered VDJ combination and CDR3 sequence, was carried out using genomic DNA as the template. TCRdb independently ran MiXCR on the reads; one entry per CDR3 protein. This table has around 200,000 distinct CDR3 sequences, roughly 50% appearing once. Source material: sorted CD4+, CD8+, or CD8+CD57+ T cells (not recorded which) from PBMCs. The receptor source for this set is a human donor with aplastic anemia.

This clonotype was counted many times. V is TRBV5-1 and J is TRBJ2-3, with 11 bases fitting TRBD2. The CDR3 spans 15 residues. V lost 1 base to trimming and J lost 6 bases; unmatched junction nucleotides: 4. Germline V gives CDR1 SGHRS, CDR2 YFSETQ. Here the CDR3 reads CASSLTSGGFDTQYF. For the CDR3, the DNA is TGCGCCAGCAGCTTGACTAGCGGGGGTTTTGATACGCAGTATTTT.

The chain has TRBV19 and TRBJ1-4; D gene unclear. Germline CDR1 is LNHDA and CDR2 is SQIVND (reference sequence). With 10 bases removed from V and 8 bases from J, the gap between germline ends came to 14 bases. This CDR3 contains 12 residues. CDR3 in amino acids: CATRRGGEKLFF. The CDR3 coding sequence is TGTGCCACTCGACGAGGAGGGGAAAAACTGTTTTTT.

The rearrangement joins TRBV2 to TRBJ2-1, with 13 bases identical to TRBD2. The CDR3 runs to 13 residues. Trimming cost V 10 bases and J 6 bases; bases outside gene matches: 3. Per the germline V gene, CDR1 is SNHLY and CDR2 is FYNNEI. The CDR3 sequence is CATWTSGGNEQFF. DNA for the CDR3: TGTGCCACATGGACTAGCGGGGGCAATGAGCAGTTCTTC.

CDR3 bases: TGCAGCGCCAATAAGGCGGCCACCGGGGAGCTGTTTTTT. Encoded protein: CSANKAATGELFF. This chain joins TRBV29-1 and TRBJ2-2, with unresolved D. Trimming left V 7 bases short and J 4 bases short, with 13 bases between. The germline V gene has CDR1 SQVTM and CDR2 ANQGSEA. The CDR3 extends over 13 amino acids.

This clonotype was seen many times. This rearrangement joins TRBV5-1 to TRBJ2-2, with D maybe TRBD1 (6 bases). This CDR3 is 15 amino acids long. Germline lookup yields CDR1 SGHRS and CDR2 YFSETQ. Trimming removed 5 bases from V and 0 bases from J, with 11 bases in between. The CDR3 protein is CASSFGTTNTGELFF. The CDR3 DNA sequence: TGCGCCAGCAGTTTCGGGACAACGAACACCGGGGAGCTGTTTTTT.

This sequence joins TRBV12-3 or TRBV12-4 and TRBJ1-5, with D possibly being TRBD1 (5 bases). V lost 6 bases and J lost 5, with 8 bases in between. The CDR3 contains 12 residues. The CDR3 DNA sequence: TGTGCCAGCAGGGTAGGGGATCAGCCCCAGCATTTT. This gives the protein CASRVGDQPQHF.

V and J are TRBV7-9 and TRBJ1-4, with 7 nucleotides matching TRBD1. The CDR3 loop spans 14 amino acids. Germline V gives CDR1 SEHNR, CDR2 FQNEAQ (reference sequence). J lost 2 bases, V lost 5 bases, and 2 bases had no gene match. CDR3 nucleotide sequence: TGTGCCAGCAGCCCACAGGGGACTAATGAAAAACTGTTTTTT. This gives the protein CASSPQGTNEKLFF.

This clonotype was counted many times. This chain uses TRBV7-9 with TRBJ2-7; the match to TRBD1 covers 7 bases. After removal of 6 bases from V and 6 bases from J, the junction contained 5 bases not matched to a gene. The CDR3 sequence is 12 residues long. Germline V gene sequence: CDR1 SEHNR, CDR2 FQNEAQ (reference sequence). CDR3: CASSQQGSEQYF. The CDR3 DNA reads TGTGCCAGCAGTCAACAGGGGAGCGAGCAGTACTTC.

The chain links TRBV7-8 to TRBJ2-5; D gene ambiguous. V lost 4 bases to trimming and J lost 5 bases, with 14 bases between them. Germline assignment: CDR1 SGHVS and CDR2 FQNEAQ. The CDR3 length is 14 residues. CDR3 in amino acids: CASSYEAMVETQYF. Here the CDR3 DNA reads TGTGCCAGCAGCTACGAGGCGATGGTGGAGACCCAGTACTTC.

In DNA form, the CDR3 reads TGTGCCATCAGCTGGACTAGCGGGGTTCACTACGAGCAGTACTTC. This sequence encodes CAISWTSGVHYEQYF. The chain carries TRBV10-3 and TRBJ2-7; 12 bases are shared with TRBD2. V gave up 6 bases and J gave up 3 bases; unmatched junction bases: 6. The CDR3 covers 15 residues. In germline, CDR1 is ENHRY, CDR2 SYGVKD.

The rearrangement uses TRBV5-6 and TRBJ1-2; D is unclear. V lost 4 bases and J lost 4, with 8 bases in between. The CDR3 length is 12 residues. Germline V CDR1 and CDR2: SGHDT, YYEEEE. The CDR3, as DNA: TGTGCCAGCAGCCCTAGGGTCTATGGCTACACCTTC. It codes for CASSPRVYGYTF.